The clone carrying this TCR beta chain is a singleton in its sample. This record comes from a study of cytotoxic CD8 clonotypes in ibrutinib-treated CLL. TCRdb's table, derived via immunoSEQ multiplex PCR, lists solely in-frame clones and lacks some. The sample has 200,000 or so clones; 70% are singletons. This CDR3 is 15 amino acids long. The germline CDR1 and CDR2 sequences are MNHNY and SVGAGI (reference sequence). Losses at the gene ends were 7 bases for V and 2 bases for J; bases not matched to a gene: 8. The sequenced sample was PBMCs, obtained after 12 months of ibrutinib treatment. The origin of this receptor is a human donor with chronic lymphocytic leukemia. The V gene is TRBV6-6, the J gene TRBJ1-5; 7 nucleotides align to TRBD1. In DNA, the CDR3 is TGTGCCAGCACCTTAGGCGGGACAGGCAATCAGCCCCAGCATTTT. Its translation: CASTLGGTGNQPQHF.